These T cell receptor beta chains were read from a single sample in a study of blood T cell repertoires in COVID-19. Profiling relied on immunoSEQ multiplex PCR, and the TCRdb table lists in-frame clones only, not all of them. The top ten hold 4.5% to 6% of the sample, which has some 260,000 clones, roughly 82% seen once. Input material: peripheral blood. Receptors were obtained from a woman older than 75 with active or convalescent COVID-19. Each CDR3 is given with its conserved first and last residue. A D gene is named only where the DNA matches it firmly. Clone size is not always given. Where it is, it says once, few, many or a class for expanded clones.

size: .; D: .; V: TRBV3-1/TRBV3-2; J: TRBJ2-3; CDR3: CASSQAGNRQYF; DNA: TGTGCCAGCAGCCAGGCGGGGAATAGGCAGTATTTT
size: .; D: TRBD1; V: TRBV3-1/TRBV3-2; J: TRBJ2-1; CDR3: CASSQRGGLSGNEQFF; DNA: TGTGCCAGCAGCCAACGAGGGGGCCTATCCGGCAATGAGCAGTTCTTC
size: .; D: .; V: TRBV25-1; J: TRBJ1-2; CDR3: CASSELYGYTF; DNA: TGTGCCAGCAGTGAACTTTATGGCTACACCTTC
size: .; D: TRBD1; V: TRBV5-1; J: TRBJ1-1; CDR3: CASSLVPGGTEAFF; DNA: TGCGCCAGCAGCTTGGTACCAGGGGGCACTGAAGCTTTCTTT
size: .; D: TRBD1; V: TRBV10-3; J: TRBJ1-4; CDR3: CAISESNRGEEKLFF; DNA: TGTGCCATCAGTGAGTCGAACAGGGGCGAGGAAAAACTGTTTTTT
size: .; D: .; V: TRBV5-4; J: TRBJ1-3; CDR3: CASSPSQGGNTIYF; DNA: TGTGCCAGCAGCCCGTCGCAGGGAGGAAACACCATATATTTT
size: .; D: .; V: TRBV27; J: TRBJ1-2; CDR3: CASSFWESQTNYGYTF; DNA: TGTGCCAGCAGTTTCTGGGAGAGCCAGACTAACTATGGCTACACCTTC
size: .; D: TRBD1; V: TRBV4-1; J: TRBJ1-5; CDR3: CASSLNGQVQSNQPQHF; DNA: TGCGCCAGCAGCCTCAACGGACAGGTTCAGAGCAATCAGCCCCAGCATTTT
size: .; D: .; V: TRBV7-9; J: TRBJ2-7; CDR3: CASSAEGPYEQYF; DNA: TGTGCCAGCAGCGCTGAGGGCCCCTACGAGCAGTACTTC
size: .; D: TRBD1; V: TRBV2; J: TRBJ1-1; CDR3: CASSEEGTGGFF; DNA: TGTGCCAGCAGTGAAGAGGGGACAGGGGGCTTCTTT
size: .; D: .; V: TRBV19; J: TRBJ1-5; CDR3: CASSILFGESQPQHF; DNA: TGTGCCAGTAGTATACTGTTCGGGGAGTCTCAGCCCCAGCATTTT
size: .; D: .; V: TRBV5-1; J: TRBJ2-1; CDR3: CASSLVLAGLYNEQFF; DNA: TGCGCCAGCAGCTTGGTTCTGGCGGGCCTCTACAATGAGCAGTTCTTC
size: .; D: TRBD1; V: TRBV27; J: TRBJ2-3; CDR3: CASKTPSGGYGDTQYF; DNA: TGTGCCAGCAAGACCCCATCAGGGGGCTATGGGGATACGCAGTATTTT
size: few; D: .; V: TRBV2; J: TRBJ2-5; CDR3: CASSERETQYF; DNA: TGTGCCAGCAGTGAACGGGAGACCCAGTACTTC
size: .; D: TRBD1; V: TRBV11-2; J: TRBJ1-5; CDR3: CASSQDRVNQPQHF; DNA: TGTGCCAGCAGCCAAGACAGGGTCAATCAGCCCCAGCATTTT
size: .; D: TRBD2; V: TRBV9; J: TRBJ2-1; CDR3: CASSVSGSREVERFF; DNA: TGTGCCAGCAGCGTGAGCGGGAGTAGAGAGGTTGAGCGGTTCTTC
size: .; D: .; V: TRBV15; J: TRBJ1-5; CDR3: CATSRDFSPMTENSNQPQHF; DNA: TGTGCCACCAGCAGAGACTTCAGTCCAATGACTGAGAATAGCAATCAGCCCCAGCATTTT
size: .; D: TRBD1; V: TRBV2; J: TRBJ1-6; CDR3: CASTLGQGGNSPLHF; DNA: TGTGCCAGCACCCTAGGACAGGGAGGGAATTCACCCCTCCACTTT
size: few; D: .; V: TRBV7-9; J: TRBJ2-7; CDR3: CASSLDSYTYEQYF; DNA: TGTGCCAGCAGCTTAGACAGCTACACCTACGAGCAGTACTTC
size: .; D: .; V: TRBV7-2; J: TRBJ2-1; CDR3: CASSLGRQGDEQFF; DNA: TGTGCCAGCAGCTTAGGGCGTCAGGGTGATGAGCAGTTCTTC
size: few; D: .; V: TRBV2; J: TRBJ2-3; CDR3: CASQWLVSTDTQYF; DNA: TGTGCCAGCCAATGGCTAGTTAGCACAGATACGCAGTATTTT
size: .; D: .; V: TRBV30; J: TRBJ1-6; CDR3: CAWSLQGQSPLHF; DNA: TGTGCCTGGAGTTTGCAGGGCCAATCACCCCTCCACTTT
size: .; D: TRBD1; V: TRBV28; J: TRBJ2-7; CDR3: CASSSLAGTVYEQYF; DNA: TGTGCCAGCAGTTCCCTAGCTGGGACAGTTTACGAGCAGTACTTC
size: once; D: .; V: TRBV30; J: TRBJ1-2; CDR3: CAWGPPPGYGYTF; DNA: TGTGCCTGGGGACCTCCCCCGGGCTATGGCTACACCTTC